This is a list of T cell receptor beta chains from one sample in a study of blood T cell repertoires in COVID-19. Only in-frame clones appear in the TCRdb table, and some are missing; sequencing was by immunoSEQ multiplex PCR. This sample has around 200,000 clones, with 87% found just once. Sequencing was done on a sample of PBMCs or T cells enriched from blood (not recorded which). These receptors came from a man between 18 and 35 years old with acute COVID-19. Both conserved end residues are part of each CDR3. The D gene is left open where the match is weak. Clone size is shown for a subset of rows, as once, few, many or a class of expanded clone.

j_call v_call clone_size d_call cdr3_nt cdr3_aa
TRBJ2-5 TRBV5-6 few . TGTGCCAGCACCGCCGATTGGGCGGGGCAAGAGACCCAGTACTTC CASTADWAGQETQYF
TRBJ2-7 TRBV30 . . TGTGCCTGGAGTGCAGGGTCCTACGAGCAGTACTTC CAWSAGSYEQYF
TRBJ2-5 TRBV7-6 . TRBD1 TGTGCCAGCAGCAAAACGGACAGGGGTCGGGAGACCCAGTACTTC CASSKTDRGRETQYF
TRBJ1-5 TRBV3-1/TRBV3-2 . . TGTGCCAGCAGCCAAGTGGGAACAGGGCCTCAGCCCCAGCATTTT CASSQVGTGPQPQHF
TRBJ1-4 TRBV28 . TRBD1 TGTGCCAGCAGTACTGACAGGGCAGTTGCAACTAATGAAAAACTGTTTTTT CASSTDRAVATNEKLFF
TRBJ1-2 TRBV27 few . TGTGCCAGCAGTTTTCTGGGACAACCTAACTATGGCTACACCTTC CASSFLGQPNYGYTF
TRBJ2-1 TRBV10-3 . . TGTGCCATCAGTGGCAGGGGCGAGCAGTTCTTC CAISGRGEQFF
TRBJ2-3 TRBV18 . TRBD2 TGTGCCAGCTCACCAGCGACTAGCGGTTTTCAGTATTTT CASSPATSGFQYF
TRBJ2-7 TRBV18 . . TGTGCCAGCTCACCCGGAGAGGCCTACGAGCAGTACTTC CASSPGEAYEQYF
TRBJ2-5 TRBV5-1 . TRBD1 TGCGCCAGCACTACGAGGACAGGGGTATCCGTTGAAGAGACCCAGTACTTC CASTTRTGVSVEETQYF
TRBJ1-2 TRBV25-1 once TRBD1 TGTGCCAGCAGTGAAGAGTTTCGTTCGAACAGGGGAATTTATCGCTACACCTTC CASSEEFRSNRGIYRYTF
TRBJ2-3 TRBV25-1 . TRBD1 TGTGCCAGCAGTTCCCGGGACAGGGTCACAGATACGCAGTATTTT CASSSRDRVTDTQYF
TRBJ2-1 TRBV5-1 . TRBD2 TGCGCCAGCAGCGATTTACCTAGCGGAAGCTCCTACAATGAGCAGTTCTTC CASSDLPSGSSYNEQFF
TRBJ2-1 TRBV4-2 . TRBD2 TGTGCCAGCAGCCAAGAGGCCGGGACTAGCGGTAATGAGCAGTTCTTC CASSQEAGTSGNEQFF
TRBJ2-3 TRBV11-3 . . TGTGCCAGCAGCTCGCCCCGGGGAGTTGACACAGATACGCAGTATTTT CASSSPRGVDTDTQYF
TRBJ2-5 TRBV6-2/TRBV6-3 . TRBD2 TGTGCCAGCAGCCCCGGGACTACCGGGGAGACCCAGTACTTC CASSPGTTGETQYF
TRBJ1-1 TRBV27 . TRBD1 TGTGCCAGCAGTTCCGGACAGGGCACTGAAGCTTTCTTT CASSSGQGTEAFF
TRBJ2-5 TRBV28 . . TGTGCCAGCATGGTCTTTGCGGGATCTCAAGAGACCCAGTACTTC CASMVFAGSQETQYF
TRBJ2-5 TRBV7-2 . TRBD2 TGTGCCAGCAGCTTTCTAGCGGGAGCGGAAGAGACCCAGTACTTC CASSFLAGAEETQYF
TRBJ1-5 TRBV23-1 . . TGCGCCAGCAGTCAATCGACAGGTTGCAATCAGCCCCAGCATTTT CASSQSTGCNQPQHF
TRBJ2-3 TRBV15 . . TGTGCCACCGGTACAGAGGATACGCAGTATTTT CATGTEDTQYF
TRBJ2-7 TRBV28 . TRBD2 TGTGCCAGCAGTCTGAGGACTAGCGGGAGTTACGAGCAGTACTTC CASSLRTSGSYEQYF
TRBJ2-7 TRBV10-1 few . TGCGCCAGCAGTGAAGATCAAGCCTCCTACGAGCAGTACTTC CASSEDQASYEQYF
TRBJ2-3 TRBV5-4 . TRBD2 TGTGCCAGCAGCTTAACTAGCGGGAGGAGGAGCACAGATACGCAGTATTTT CASSLTSGRRSTDTQYF
TRBJ2-1 TRBV20-1 few TRBD2 TGCAGTGCTAGTTCAGGCGGGAGCCAAATTGAGCAGTTCTTC CSASSGGSQIEQFF
TRBJ2-3 TRBV9 . . TGTGCCAGCGAGGGCGAGAACACAGATACGCAGTATTTT CASEGENTDTQYF
TRBJ2-1 TRBV4-2 . TRBD2 TGTGCCAGCAGCCAAGACCCCCCCCTAGCGGGAGGACAGGAGCAGTTCTTC CASSQDPPLAGGQEQFF
TRBJ1-2 TRBV7-2 . . TGTGCCAGCAGCGCACAGGGCCTCTATGGCTACACCTTC CASSAQGLYGYTF